This T cell receptor beta chain was retrieved from a study of PD-L1 blockade in urothelial cancer. Overall study context: Blood underwent analysis 3 weeks (second dose) and 6 weeks after treatment began. Blood yielded a median of about 140,000 T cells per sample.

The sample's time point: peripheral blood 6 weeks after treatment start. TCRdb keeps only in-frame clones here, not all; method: immunoSEQ multiplex PCR. This table holds about 76,000 clones, more than 85% found once. Germline-derived CDR1 and CDR2 are SGDLS and YYNGEE. The CDR3 sequence is 15 residues long. V lost 0 bases, J lost 4 bases, and 5 bases stayed unmatched. The sequences come from PBMCs, collected around atezolizumab (anti-PD-L1) treatment. This TCR came from a woman older than 75 with urothelial cancer. This chain uses TRBV9 with TRBJ1-2, with TRBD1 matching 8 bases. The CDR3 is CASSVGQDRVYGYTF. The CDR3 bases are TGTGCCAGCAGCGTAGGACAGGACAGGGTCTATGGCTACACCTTC.